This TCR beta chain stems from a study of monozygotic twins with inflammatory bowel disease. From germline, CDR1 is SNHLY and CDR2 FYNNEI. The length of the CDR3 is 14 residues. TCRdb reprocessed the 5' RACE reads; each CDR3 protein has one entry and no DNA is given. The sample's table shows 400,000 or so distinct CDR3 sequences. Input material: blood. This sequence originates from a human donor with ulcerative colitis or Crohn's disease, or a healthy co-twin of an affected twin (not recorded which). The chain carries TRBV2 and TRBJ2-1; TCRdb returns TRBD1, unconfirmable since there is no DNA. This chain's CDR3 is CASSEAYGTGEQFF.